This T cell receptor (beta chain) was identified during a study of early T cells in non-severe SARS-CoV-2 infection. Study summary: Chains were not paired, and sequencing was done on bulk RNA from unsorted whole blood.

As concerns this clonotype: The antigen remains unidentified.

Tagging with unique molecular identifiers was applied to individual cDNA molecules. TCRdb recomputed calls from the 5' RACE reads with MiXCR, one row per CDR3 protein. The sample lists 45,000 to 50,000 distinct CDR3 sequences; 6.2% were seen once. V was cut by 3 bases and J by 8 bases, with 11 bases left in between. The CDR3 has 13 amino acids. Germline V gene sequence: CDR1 LNHDA, CDR2 SQIVND (reference sequence). General study points: Lookups in VDJdb leaned toward anti-spike CD8 responses and missed private and CD4 specificities.

This chain uses TRBV19 with TRBJ2-1; D might be TRBD1 (5 bases). The receptor's source is an adult who was a healthcare worker with PCR-confirmed SARS-CoV-2 infection or an uninfected control (not recorded which). Sequences were derived from whole blood, sampled at baseline. The CDR3 sequence: CASSIQGRDEQFF. The CDR3 region has the DNA TGTGCCAGTAGTATCCAGGGTAGGGATGAGCAGTTCTTC. Full variable domain (remainder filled in from reference TRBV19 and TRBJ2-1): DGGITQSPKYLFRKEGQNVTLSCEQNLNHDAMYWYRQDPGQGLRLIYYSQIVNDFQKGDIAEGYSVSREKKESFPLTVTSAQKNPTAFYLCASSIQGRDEQFFGPGTRLTVL.